This T cell receptor (beta chain) was captured by sequencing in a study of T cell responses to AZD1222 COVID-19 vaccine. CDR1 SQVTM and CDR2 ANQGSEA come from the germline V gene. V dropped 6 bases and J dropped 2; count of bases not matched to a gene: 6. The CDR3 runs to 14 residues. Only in-frame clones appear in the TCRdb table, and some are missing; sequencing was by immunoSEQ multiplex PCR. The data show approximately 120,000 clones, about 89% seen once. This clone was picked up one time. The sequence was collected from an adult in good health. The rearrangement uses TRBV29-1 and TRBJ1-5, with 8 bases aligning to TRBD1. Specimen: peripheral blood, collected on day 0 of AZD1222 vaccination. The DNA of the CDR3 is TGCAGCGTAGCTCAGGGGGCTGGCAATCAGCCCCAGCATTTT. Its translation is CSVAQGAGNQPQHF. The variable domain in full, completed from reference TRBV29-1 and TRBJ1-5, reads SAVISQKPSRDICQRGTSLTIQCQVDSQVTMMFWYRQQPGQSLTLIATANQGSEATYESGFVIDKFPISRPNLTFSTLTVSNMSPEDSSIYLCSVAQGAGNQPQHFGDGTRLSIL.